This T cell receptor (beta chain) was documented in a study of shared T cell receptors in the human thymus. The protocol was immunoSEQ multiplex PCR, while the TCRdb copy is restricted to in-frame clones and leaves out a portion. The sample contains fewer than 700,000 clones, 70% to 90% of which appear only once. The CDR3 sequence is 18 residues long. Germline V gives CDR1 MDHEN, CDR2 SYDVKM. Trimming at V came to 6 bases and at J to 5 bases, leaving 17 bases not matched to a gene. Separately, the same data were catalogued under a study of human thymus T cells. That investigation notes: Corrective surgery for congenital heart defects was being performed on the healthy Finnish infants who served as donors.

The source is a boy under two years old with a congenital heart defect. The chain employs TRBV28 and TRBJ2-7, with 12 bases aligning to TRBD2. The sample comprised thymocytes. The CDR3 sequence: CASSPGTSGPQSRDEQYF. The CDR3 nucleotides are TGTGCCAGCAGCCCCGGGACTAGCGGGCCACAGTCGAGGGACGAGCAGTACTTC.